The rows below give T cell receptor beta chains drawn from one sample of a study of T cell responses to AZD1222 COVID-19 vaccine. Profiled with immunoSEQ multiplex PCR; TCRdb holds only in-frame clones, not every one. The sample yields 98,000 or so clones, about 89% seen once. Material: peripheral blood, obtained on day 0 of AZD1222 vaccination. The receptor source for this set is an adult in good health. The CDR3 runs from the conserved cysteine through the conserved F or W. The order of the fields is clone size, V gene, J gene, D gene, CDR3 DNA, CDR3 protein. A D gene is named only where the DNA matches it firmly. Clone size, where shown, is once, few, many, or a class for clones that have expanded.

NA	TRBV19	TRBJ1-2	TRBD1	TGTGCCAGTAGTATAGACACCGGGACAGGGTTTTGGTATGGCTACACCTTC	CASSIDTGTGFWYGYTF
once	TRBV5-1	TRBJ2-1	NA	TGCGCCAGCAGCTTGGGAGGCTCTGCTGAGCAGTTCTTC	CASSLGGSAEQFF
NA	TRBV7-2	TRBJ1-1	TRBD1	TGTGCCAGCAGCCCCGACAGGGCCAGCGGGTACACTGAAGCTTTCTTT	CASSPDRASGYTEAFF
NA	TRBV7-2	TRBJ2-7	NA	TGTGCCAGCACTCATAGCTACGAGCAGTACTTC	CASTHSYEQYF
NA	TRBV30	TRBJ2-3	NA	TGTGCCTGGCTACGAATCACAGATACGCAGTATTTT	CAWLRITDTQYF
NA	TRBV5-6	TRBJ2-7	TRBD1	TGTGCCAGCAGGTTGTCAAGGACAGGGACCTACGAGCAGTACTTC	CASRLSRTGTYEQYF
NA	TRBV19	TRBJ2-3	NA	TGTGCCAGTAGTATCGCGTCTACAGATACGCAGTATTTT	CASSIASTDTQYF
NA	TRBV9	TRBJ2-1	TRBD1	TGTGCCAGCAGCCCCTCAAGGGGGACAGCAGAGCAGTTCTTC	CASSPSRGTAEQFF
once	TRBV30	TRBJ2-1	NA	TGTGCCTGGAGTGTACGCGGAAATGAGCAGTTCTTC	CAWSVRGNEQFF
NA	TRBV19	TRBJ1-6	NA	TGTGCCAGTAGTATCTCAGGGTTCGGCCATAATTCACCCCTCCACTTT	CASSISGFGHNSPLHF
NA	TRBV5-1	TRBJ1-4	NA	TGCGCCAGCAGCTTGGGCAGGCGTACTGAAAAACTGTTTTTT	CASSLGRRTEKLFF
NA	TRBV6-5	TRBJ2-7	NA	TGTGCCAGCAGTCAGGGACGCGAGCAGTACTTC	CASSQGREQYF
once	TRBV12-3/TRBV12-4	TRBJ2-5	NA	TGTGCCAGCAGTTCGACTTACCAAGAGACCCAGTACTTC	CASSSTYQETQYF
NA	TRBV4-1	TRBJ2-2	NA	TGCGCCAGCAGCCATTTCGGGGGGCAGGGCACCGGGGAGCTGTTTTTT	CASSHFGGQGTGELFF
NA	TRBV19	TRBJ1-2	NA	TGTGCCAGTAGTATCGGGGAGAGCACCATTAACCGCTACACCTTC	CASSIGESTINRYTF
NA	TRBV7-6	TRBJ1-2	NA	TGTGCCAGCAGCAAGACAAGGAGGATCTACGGCTACACCTTC	CASSKTRRIYGYTF
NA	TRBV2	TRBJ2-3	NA	TGTGCCAGCAGTCCGACTAGTGGGGGTCCCACAGATACGCAGTATTTT	CASSPTSGGPTDTQYF
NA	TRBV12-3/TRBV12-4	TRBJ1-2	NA	TGTGCCAGCAGTTTTGGTTTTTGGTATGGCTACACCTTC	CASSFGFWYGYTF
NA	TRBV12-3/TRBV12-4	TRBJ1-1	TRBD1	TGTGCCAGCAGCAGGGGACAGTCTTGGGCTTTCTTT	CASSRGQSWAFF
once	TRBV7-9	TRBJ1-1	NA	TGTGCCAGCAGCTACGACGTTTCGGCACCTTTCTTT	CASSYDVSAPFF
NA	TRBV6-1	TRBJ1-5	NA	TGTGCCAGCAGTGAAGCGCGCGGTCAGCCCCAGCATTTT	CASSEARGQPQHF
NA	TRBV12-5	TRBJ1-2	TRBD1	TGTGCTAGTGGTTTGGTGCCCAGCGCAGGGGGAAACTATGGCTACACCTTC	CASGLVPSAGGNYGYTF
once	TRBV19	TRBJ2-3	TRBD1	TGTGCCAGTGGGCAGGGGGTAGGAGATACGCAGTATTTT	CASGQGVGDTQYF
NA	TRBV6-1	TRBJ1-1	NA	TGTGCCAGCAGTGAAGCGCGGTCCCGGATCACTGAAGCTTTCTTT	CASSEARSRITEAFF
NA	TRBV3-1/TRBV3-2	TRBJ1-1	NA	TGTGCCAGCAGCCAAGAAGGGCTTTGGAAAGCTTTCTTT	CASSQEGLWKAFF
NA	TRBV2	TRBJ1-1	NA	TGTGCCAGCAGGCTAACAGAGAACACTGAAGCTTTCTTT	CASRLTENTEAFF
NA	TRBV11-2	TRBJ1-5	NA	TGTGCCAGCAGCTTAGGGTATAGCAATCAGCCCCAGCATTTT	CASSLGYSNQPQHF
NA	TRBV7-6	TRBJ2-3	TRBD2	TGTGCCAGCAGCTTAGCCCTAGCGGGGGGAACAGATACGCAGTATTTT	CASSLALAGGTDTQYF
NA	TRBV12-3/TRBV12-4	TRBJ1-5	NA	TGTGCCAGCGCCAACCAGGGACATCAGCCCCAGCATTTT	CASANQGHQPQHF
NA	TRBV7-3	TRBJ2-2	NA	TGTGCCAGCAGACAGGGGAACACCGGGGAGCTGTTTTTT	CASRQGNTGELFF
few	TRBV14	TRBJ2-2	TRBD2	TGTGCCAGCAGCCGTAGATCGGCTAGCGGGGGGACCGCGAACACCGGGGAGCTGTTTTTT	CASSRRSASGGTANTGELFF
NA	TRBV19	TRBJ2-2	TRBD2	TGTGCCAGTAGTTCCCCAGCGGGGGGGCGAACCGGGGAGCTGTTTTTT	CASSSPAGGRTGELFF
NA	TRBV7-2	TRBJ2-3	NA	TGTGCCAGCAGCTTCCTGGATACGCAGTATTTT	CASSFLDTQYF